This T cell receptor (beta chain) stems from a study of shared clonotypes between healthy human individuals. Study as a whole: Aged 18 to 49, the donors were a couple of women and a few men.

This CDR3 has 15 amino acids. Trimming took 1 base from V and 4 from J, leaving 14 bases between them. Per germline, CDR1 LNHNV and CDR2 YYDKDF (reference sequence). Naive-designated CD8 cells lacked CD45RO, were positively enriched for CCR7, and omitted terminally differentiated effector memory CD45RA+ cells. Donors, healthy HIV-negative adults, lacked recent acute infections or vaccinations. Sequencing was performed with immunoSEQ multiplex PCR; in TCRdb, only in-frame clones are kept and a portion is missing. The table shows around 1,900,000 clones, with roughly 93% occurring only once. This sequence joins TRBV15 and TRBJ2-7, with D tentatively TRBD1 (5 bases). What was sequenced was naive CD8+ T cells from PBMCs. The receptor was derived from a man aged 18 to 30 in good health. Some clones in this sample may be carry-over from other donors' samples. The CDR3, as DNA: TGTGCCACCAGCAGAGGATTCGGCAGGGAATACGAGCAGTACTTC. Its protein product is CATSRGFGREYEQYF.